Below, 9 T cell receptor beta chains from the same sample are listed, as sequenced in a study of T cell changes during pregnancy in multiple sclerosis. The table came from immunoSEQ multiplex PCR; TCRdb's copy has only in-frame clones and leaves some out. The data contain some 120,000 clones, roughly 90% of them singletons. Source: peripheral blood, taken in the third trimester of pregnancy. All receptors derive from a female donor with multiple sclerosis, enrolled in a pregnancy study.

The genes are TRBV30 and TRBJ2-3; 11 nucleotides align to TRBD1. This CDR3 has 15 amino acids. The germline V gene encodes CDR1 GTSNPN and CDR2 SVGIG (reference sequence). The J segment lost 6 bases and the V segment lost 3 bases, leaving 8 bases of the junction unmatched. The CDR3 DNA sequence: TGTGCCTGGAGAGATAGGACAGGGGGCAGGGATACGCAGTATTTT. It encodes CAWRDRTGGRDTQYF.

The chain combines TRBV28 with TRBJ2-7; 8 bases line up with TRBD1. J was trimmed by 0 bases and V by 6 bases; bases with no gene match: 7. CDR3 length: 15 amino acids. Germline values: CDR1 MDHEN, CDR2 SYDVKM. The CDR3 DNA reads TGTGCCAGCAGAGCTCCCAGGGGGCACTCCTACGAGCAGTACTTC. It specifies CASRAPRGHSYEQYF. Full variable domain (missing parts from reference TRBV28 and TRBJ2-7): DVKVTQSSRYLVKRTGEKVFLECVQDMDHENMFWYRQDPGLGLRLIYFSYDVKMKEKGDIPEGYSVSREKKERFSLILESASTNQTSMYLCASRAPRGHSYEQYFGPGTRLTVT.

This chain joins TRBV29-1 and TRBJ2-2; a possible D gene is TRBD2 (5 bases). Germline V gene data show CDR1 as SQVTM and CDR2 as ANQGSEA. The V end lost 1 base, the J end lost 3 bases, and 15 bases lay between the germline ends. This CDR3 region has 16 residues. CDR3 nucleotides: TGCAGCGTTGAAGGGTTTAGCGTGGGCGACACCGGGGAGCTGTTTTTT. As protein: CSVEGFSVGDTGELFF.

The genes are TRBV7-9 and TRBJ1-3; perhaps TRBD1 as D (6 bases). CDR3 length: 14 amino acids. Germline assignment: CDR1 SEHNR and CDR2 FQNEAQ (reference sequence). Deletions cut 7 bases from V and 1 base from J, with 11 bases between. CDR3 nucleotide sequence: TGTGCCAGCAATGAACAGGGTTCTGGAAACACCATATATTTT. Translating it yields CASNEQGSGNTIYF.

The CDR3 DNA reads TGTGCCAGCAGCAGCTTAGACGTTCCGGGGCGGGGGGCCACAGATACGCAGTATTTT. It codes for CASSSLDVPGRGATDTQYF. The V gene is TRBV11-2, the J gene TRBJ2-3, with TRBD2 matching 8 bases. Germline assignment: CDR1 SGHAT and CDR2 FQNNGV. Trimming cost V 5 bases and J 2 bases; bases outside gene matches: 18. The CDR3 contains 19 residues.

This chain connects TRBV6-1 to TRBJ1-6; no definite D call. Germline CDR1 and CDR2: MNHNS and SASEGT. V was shortened by 3 bases and J by 4 bases, with 7 bases between the two germline ends. CDR3 length: 14 residues. The CDR3 nucleotides are TGTGCCAGCAGTGACGGACTGTATAATTCACCCCTCCACTTT. Translation: CASSDGLYNSPLHF.

The genes are TRBV6-5 and TRBJ2-7, with 9 bases lining up with TRBD2. Germline V CDR1 and CDR2: MNHEY, SVGAGI. The CDR3 is 15 amino acids. V gave up 0 bases and J gave up 2 bases; unmatched junction bases: 2. This chain's CDR3 is CASSYSGTSTYEQYF. In DNA, the CDR3 is TGTGCCAGCAGTTACTCCGGGACTAGCACCTACGAGCAGTACTTC.

This clone was picked up a small number of times. The identical CDR3 is also encoded by other nucleotide sequences in the sample. V gene TRBV30 combines with J gene TRBJ2-7, with 7 positions matching TRBD2. This CDR3 has 16 residues. J gave up 2 bases and V 4 bases, and 14 bases lay outside the gene matches. Looked up from germline, CDR1 is GTSNPN and CDR2 is SVGIG (reference sequence). As DNA, the CDR3 is TGTGCCTGGACCCCCAGCGACGGGGGGACGACCTACGAGCAGTACTTC. It is translated as CAWTPSDGGTTYEQYF. The full variable domain, rest sourced from reference TRBV30 and TRBJ2-7, is SQTIHQWPATLVQPVGSPLSLECTVEGTSNPNLYWYRQAAGRGLQLLFYSVGIGQISSEVPQNLSASRPQDRQFILSSKKLLLSDSGFYLCAWTPSDGGTTYEQYFGPGTRLTVT.

The chain couples TRBV7-9 to TRBJ1-2; D gene ambiguous. This CDR3 has 14 amino acids. In germline, CDR1 is SEHNR, CDR2 FQNEAQ (reference sequence). V lost 5 bases and J 2 bases, leaving 12 bases between the germline ends. The CDR3 loop is CASSRMTLNYGYTF. CDR3 DNA sequence: TGTGCCAGCAGCCGGATGACTTTGAACTATGGCTACACCTTC.